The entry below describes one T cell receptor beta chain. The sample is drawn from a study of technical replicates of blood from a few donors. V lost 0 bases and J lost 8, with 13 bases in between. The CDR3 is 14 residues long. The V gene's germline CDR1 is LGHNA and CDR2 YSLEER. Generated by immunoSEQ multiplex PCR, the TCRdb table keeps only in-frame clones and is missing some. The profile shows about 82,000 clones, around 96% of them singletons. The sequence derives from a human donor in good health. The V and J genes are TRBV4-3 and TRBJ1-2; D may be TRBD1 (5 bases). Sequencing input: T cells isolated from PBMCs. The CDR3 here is CASSQDQTTAGYTF. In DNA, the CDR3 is TGCGCCAGCAGCCAAGATCAAACGACAGCCGGCTACACCTTC.